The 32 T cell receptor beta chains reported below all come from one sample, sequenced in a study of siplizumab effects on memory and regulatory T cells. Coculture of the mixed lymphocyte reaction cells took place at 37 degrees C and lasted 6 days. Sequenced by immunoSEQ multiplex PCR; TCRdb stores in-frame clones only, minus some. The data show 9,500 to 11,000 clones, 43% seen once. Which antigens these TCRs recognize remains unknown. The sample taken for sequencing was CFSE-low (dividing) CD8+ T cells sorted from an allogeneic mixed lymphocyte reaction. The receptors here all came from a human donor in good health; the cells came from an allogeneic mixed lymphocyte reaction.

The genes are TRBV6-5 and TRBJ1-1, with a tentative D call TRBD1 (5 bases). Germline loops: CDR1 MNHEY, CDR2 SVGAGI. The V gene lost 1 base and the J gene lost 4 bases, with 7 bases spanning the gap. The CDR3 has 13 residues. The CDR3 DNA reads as TGTGCCAGCAGTTACTTAGACAGCACTGAAGCTTTCTTT. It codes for CASSYLDSTEAFF.

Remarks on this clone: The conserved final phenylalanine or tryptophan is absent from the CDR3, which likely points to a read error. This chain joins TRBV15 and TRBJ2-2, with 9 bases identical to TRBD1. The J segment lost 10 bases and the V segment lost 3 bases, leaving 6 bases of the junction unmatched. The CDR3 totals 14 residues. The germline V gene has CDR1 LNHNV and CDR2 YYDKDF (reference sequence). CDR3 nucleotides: TGTGCCACCAGCAGTGAAACAGGGGGCGAGGAGCTGTTTTCT. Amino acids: CATSSETGGEELFS.

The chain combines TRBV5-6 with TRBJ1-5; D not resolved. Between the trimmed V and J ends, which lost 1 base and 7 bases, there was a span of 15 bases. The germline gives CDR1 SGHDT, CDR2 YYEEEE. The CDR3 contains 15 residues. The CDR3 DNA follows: TGTGCCAGCAGCTTGACTACAGCGAGTTACCAGCCCCAGCATTTT. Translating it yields CASSLTTASYQPQHF.

DNA of the CDR3: TGTGCCAGCAGTCCGGGACAGGGAGGCGAGCAGTACTTC. Protein: CASSPGQGGEQYF. The chain combines TRBV6-5 with TRBJ2-7, with 9 bases lining up with TRBD1. The CDR3 runs 13 residues. The V gene end was trimmed by 5 bases and the J gene end by 6 bases; junction bases not matched to a gene: 5. Germline V lookup: CDR1 MNHEY, CDR2 SVGAGI.

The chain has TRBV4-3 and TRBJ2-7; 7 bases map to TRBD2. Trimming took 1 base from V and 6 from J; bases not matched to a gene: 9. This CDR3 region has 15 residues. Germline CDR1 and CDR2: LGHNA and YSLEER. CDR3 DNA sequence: TGCGCCAGCAGCCAAGTGGGTAAAGGCGGGGGCGAGCAGTACTTC. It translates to CASSQVGKGGGEQYF.

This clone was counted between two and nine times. This chain's CDR3 is CASSSGTQVTDTQYF. The CDR3 DNA sequence: TGTGCCAGCAGCTCCGGGACACAAGTCACAGATACGCAGTATTTT. V is TRBV5-8 and J is TRBJ2-3; possibly TRBD1 for D (6 bases). The CDR3 is made up of 15 amino acids. Germline lookup yields CDR1 SGHTS and CDR2 YDEGEE. Trimming cost V 3 bases and J 2 bases, with 13 bases left between them.

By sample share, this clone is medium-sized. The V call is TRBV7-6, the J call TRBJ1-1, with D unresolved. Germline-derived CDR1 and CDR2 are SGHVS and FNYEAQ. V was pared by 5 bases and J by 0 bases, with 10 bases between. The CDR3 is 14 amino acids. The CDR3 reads CASSLGGMNTEAFF. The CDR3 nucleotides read TGTGCCAGCAGCCTAGGCGGCATGAACACTGAAGCTTTCTTT.

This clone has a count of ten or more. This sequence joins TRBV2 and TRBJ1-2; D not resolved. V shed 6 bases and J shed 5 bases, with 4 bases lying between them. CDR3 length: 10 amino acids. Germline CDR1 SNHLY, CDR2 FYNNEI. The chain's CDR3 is CASRAYGYTF. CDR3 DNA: TGTGCCAGCAGGGCGTATGGCTACACCTTC.

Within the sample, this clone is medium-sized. In nucleotides, the CDR3 is TGCGCCAGCAGCCAAGTAAGGTCGTTTCATGGCTACACCTTC. This gives the protein CASSQVRSFHGYTF. The rearrangement uses TRBV4-1 and TRBJ1-2, with D unclear. Germline CDR1 and CDR2: MGHRA and YSYEKL. This CDR3 has 14 residues. V lost 1 base and J 6 bases, leaving 12 bases between the germline ends.

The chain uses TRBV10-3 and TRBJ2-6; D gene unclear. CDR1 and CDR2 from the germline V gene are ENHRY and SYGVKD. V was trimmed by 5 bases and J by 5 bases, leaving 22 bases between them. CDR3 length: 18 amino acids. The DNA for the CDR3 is TGTGCCATCAGTAACCGTCGCTGTATACAAAGTCGGGCCAACGTCCTGACTTTC. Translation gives CAISNRRCIQSRANVLTF.

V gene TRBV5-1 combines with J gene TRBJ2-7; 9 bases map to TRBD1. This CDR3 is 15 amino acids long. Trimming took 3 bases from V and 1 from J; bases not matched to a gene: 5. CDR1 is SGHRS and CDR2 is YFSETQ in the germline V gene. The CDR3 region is CASSWGTGWSYEQYF. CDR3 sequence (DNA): TGCGCCAGCAGCTGGGGGACAGGGTGGTCCTACGAGCAGTACTTC. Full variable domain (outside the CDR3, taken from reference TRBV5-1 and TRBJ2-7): KAGVTQTPRYLIKTRGQQVTLSCSPISGHRSVSWYQQTPGQGLQFLFEYFSETQRNKGNFPGRFSGRQFSNSRSEMNVSTLELGDSALYLCASSWGTGWSYEQYFGPGTRLTVT.

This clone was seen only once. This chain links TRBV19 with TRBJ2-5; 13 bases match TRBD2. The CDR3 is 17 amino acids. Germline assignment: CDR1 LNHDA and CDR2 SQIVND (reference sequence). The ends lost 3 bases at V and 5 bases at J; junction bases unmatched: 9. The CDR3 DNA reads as TGTGCCAGTAGTATTACTAGCGGGGGGGCCTTGTCGGAGACCCAGTACTTC. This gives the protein CASSITSGGALSETQYF.

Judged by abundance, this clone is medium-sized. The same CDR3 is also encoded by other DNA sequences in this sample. The CDR3 loop reads CASSQDLGGNEQFF. The CDR3 DNA reads TGCGCCAGCAGCCAAGACTTAGGAGGCAATGAGCAGTTCTTC. The rearrangement uses TRBV4-3 and TRBJ2-1; the D gene is possibly TRBD2 (5 bases). Trimming removed 0 bases from V and 6 bases from J, with 9 bases in between. The CDR3 has 14 residues. Germline loops: CDR1 LGHNA, CDR2 YSLEER.

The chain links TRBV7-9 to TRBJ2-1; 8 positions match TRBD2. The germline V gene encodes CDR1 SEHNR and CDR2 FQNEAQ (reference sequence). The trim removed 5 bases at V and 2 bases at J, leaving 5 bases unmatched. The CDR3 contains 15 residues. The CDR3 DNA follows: TGTGCCAGCAGCCGTAGCGGGGCCCCCTACAATGAGCAGTTCTTC. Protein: CASSRSGAPYNEQFF.

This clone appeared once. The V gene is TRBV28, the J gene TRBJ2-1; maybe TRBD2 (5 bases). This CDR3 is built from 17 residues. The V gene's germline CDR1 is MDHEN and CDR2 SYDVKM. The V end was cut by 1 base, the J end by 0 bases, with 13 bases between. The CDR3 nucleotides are TGTGCCAGCAGTTTATTTGGCGGGTCTAGCTCCTACAATGAGCAGTTCTTC. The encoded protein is CASSLFGGSSSYNEQFF.

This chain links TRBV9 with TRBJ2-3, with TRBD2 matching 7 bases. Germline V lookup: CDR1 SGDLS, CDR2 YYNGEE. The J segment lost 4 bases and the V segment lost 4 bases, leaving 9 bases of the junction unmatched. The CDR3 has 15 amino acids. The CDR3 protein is CASSSQRGGADTQYF. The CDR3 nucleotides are TGTGCCAGCAGCTCTCAGCGGGGAGGGGCAGATACGCAGTATTTT.

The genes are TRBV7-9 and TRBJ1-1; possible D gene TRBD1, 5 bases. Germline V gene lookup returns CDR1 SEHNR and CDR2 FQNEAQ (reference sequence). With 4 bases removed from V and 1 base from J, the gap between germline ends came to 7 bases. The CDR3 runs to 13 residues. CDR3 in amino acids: CASSSGGNTEAFF. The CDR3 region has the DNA TGTGCCAGCAGCTCGGGGGGGAACACTGAAGCTTTCTTT.

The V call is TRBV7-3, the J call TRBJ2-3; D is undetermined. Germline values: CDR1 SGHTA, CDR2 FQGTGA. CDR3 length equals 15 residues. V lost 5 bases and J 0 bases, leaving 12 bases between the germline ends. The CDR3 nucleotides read TGTGCCAGCAGCCCTCGACACCCTAGCACAGATACGCAGTATTTT. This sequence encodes CASSPRHPSTDTQYF.

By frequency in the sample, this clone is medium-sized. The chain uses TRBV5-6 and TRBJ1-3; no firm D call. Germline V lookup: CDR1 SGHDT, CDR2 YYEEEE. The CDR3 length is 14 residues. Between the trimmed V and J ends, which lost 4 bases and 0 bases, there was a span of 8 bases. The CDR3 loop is CASSSWPSGNTIYF. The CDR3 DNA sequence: TGTGCCAGCAGCAGCTGGCCCTCTGGAAACACCATATATTTT.

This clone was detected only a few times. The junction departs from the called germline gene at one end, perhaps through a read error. CDR3 coding DNA: TGCGCCAGCAGTGAGGCGGCGGGGACGGGTAAAATATTC. As protein: CASSEAAGTGKIF. The chain combines TRBV10-1 with TRBJ1-2; the D gene is possibly TRBD1 (5 bases). Germline V gene sequence: CDR1 WNHNN, CDR2 SYGVQD (reference sequence). The CDR3 runs 13 residues.

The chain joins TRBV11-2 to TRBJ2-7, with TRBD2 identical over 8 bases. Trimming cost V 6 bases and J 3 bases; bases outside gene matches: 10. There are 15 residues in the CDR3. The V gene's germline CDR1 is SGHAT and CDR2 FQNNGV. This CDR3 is CASSPSGGSNYEQYF. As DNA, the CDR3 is TGTGCCAGCAGTCCCTCGGGGGGGAGTAACTACGAGCAGTACTTC.

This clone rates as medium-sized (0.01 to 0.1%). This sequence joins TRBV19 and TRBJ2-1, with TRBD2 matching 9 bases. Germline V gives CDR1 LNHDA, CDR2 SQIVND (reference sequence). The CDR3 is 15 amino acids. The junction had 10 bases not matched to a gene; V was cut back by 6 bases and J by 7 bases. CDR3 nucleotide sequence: TGTGCCAGTAGCCCCCTCGCGGGGGGGCCAAATGAGCAGTTCTTC. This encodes CASSPLAGGPNEQFF. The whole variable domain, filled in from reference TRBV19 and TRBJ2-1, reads DGGITQSPKYLFRKEGQNVTLSCEQNLNHDAMYWYRQDPGQGLRLIYYSQIVNDFQKGDIAEGYSVSREKKESFPLTVTSAQKNPTAFYLCASSPLAGGPNEQFFGPGTRLTVL.

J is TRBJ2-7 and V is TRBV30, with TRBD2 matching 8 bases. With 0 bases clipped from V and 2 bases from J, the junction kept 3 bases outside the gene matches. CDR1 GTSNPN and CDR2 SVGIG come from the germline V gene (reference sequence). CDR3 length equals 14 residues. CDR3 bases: TGTGCCTGGAGTGTACGGGGGGGAACCTACGAGCAGTACTTC. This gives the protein CAWSVRGGTYEQYF.

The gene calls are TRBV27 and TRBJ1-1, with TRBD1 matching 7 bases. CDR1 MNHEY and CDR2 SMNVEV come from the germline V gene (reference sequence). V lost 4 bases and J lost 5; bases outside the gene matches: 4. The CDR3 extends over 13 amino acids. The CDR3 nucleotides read TGTGCCAGCAGTTGGGGCAGGGGGACTGAAGCTTTCTTT. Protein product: CASSWGRGTEAFF.

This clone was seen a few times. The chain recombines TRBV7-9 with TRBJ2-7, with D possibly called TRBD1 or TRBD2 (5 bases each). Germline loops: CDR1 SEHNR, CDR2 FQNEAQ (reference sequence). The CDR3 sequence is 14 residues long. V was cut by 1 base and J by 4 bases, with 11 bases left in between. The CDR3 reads CASSLVGTMYEQYF. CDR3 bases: TGTGCCAGCAGCTTAGTGGGGACCATGTACGAGCAGTACTTC. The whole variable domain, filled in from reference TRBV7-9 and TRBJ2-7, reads DTGVSQNPRHKITKRGQNVTFRCDPISEHNRLYWYRQTLGQGPEFLTYFQNEAQLEKSRLLSDRFSAERPKGSFSTLEIQRTEQGDSAMYLCASSLVGTMYEQYFGPGTRLTVT.

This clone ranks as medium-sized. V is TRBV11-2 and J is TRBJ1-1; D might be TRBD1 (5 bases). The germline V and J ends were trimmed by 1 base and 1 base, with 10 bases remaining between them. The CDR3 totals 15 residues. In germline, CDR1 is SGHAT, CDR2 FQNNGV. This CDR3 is CASSLVAGWNTEAFF. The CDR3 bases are TGTGCCAGCAGCTTAGTGGCAGGGTGGAACACTGAAGCTTTCTTT.

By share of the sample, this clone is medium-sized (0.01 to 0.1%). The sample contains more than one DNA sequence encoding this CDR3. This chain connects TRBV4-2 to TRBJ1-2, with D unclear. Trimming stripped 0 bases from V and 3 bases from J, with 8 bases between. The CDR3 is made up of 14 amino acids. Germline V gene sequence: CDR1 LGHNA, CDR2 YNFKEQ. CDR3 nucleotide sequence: TGTGCCAGCAGCCAAGATCGGGAGGACTATGGCTACACCTTC. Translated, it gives CASSQDREDYGYTF.

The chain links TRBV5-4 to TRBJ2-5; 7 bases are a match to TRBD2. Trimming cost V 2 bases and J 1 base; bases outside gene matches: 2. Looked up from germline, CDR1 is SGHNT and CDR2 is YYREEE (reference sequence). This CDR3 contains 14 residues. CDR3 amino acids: CASSFWGGQETQYF. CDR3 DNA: TGTGCCAGCAGCTTTTGGGGGGGCCAAGAGACCCAGTACTTC.

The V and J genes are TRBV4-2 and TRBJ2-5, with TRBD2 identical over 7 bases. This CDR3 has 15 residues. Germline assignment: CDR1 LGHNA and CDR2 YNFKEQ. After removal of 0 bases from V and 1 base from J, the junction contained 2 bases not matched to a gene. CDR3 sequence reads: CASSQEGGIQETQYF. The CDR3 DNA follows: TGTGCCAGCAGCCAAGAGGGGGGGATCCAAGAGACCCAGTACTTC.

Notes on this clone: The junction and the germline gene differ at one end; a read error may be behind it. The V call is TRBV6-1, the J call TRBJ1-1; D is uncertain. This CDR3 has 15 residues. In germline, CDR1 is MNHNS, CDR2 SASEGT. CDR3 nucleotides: TGTGCCATCAGTGAGTCCCGTCAGTTGAACACTGAAGCTTTCTTT. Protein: CAISESRQLNTEAFF.

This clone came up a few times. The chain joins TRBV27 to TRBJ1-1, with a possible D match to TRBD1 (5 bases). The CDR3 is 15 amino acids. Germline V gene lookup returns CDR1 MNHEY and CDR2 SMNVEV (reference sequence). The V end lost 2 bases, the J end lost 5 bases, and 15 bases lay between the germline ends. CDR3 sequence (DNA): TGTGCCAGCAGTTTAGGGCCCAGGGTTGGGACTGAAGCTTTCTTT. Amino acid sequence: CASSLGPRVGTEAFF.

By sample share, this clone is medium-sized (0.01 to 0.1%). DNA for the CDR3: TGTGCCAGCAGCTTTGGGACTAGCGTGTACGAGCAGTACTTC. This encodes CASSFGTSVYEQYF. The chain joins TRBV7-9 to TRBJ2-7; 10 nucleotides match TRBD2. The CDR3 has 14 amino acids. V gave up 3 bases and J gave up 4 bases; unmatched junction bases: 3. Per germline, CDR1 SEHNR and CDR2 FQNEAQ (reference sequence).